The clone carrying this TCR beta chain was observed once. Its antigen remains unknown. The data stem from a study of blood T cell dynamics during melanoma immunotherapy. Study-level information: Standard first-line treatment here was pembrolizumab or nivolumab plus ipilimumab in metastatic melanoma. Broader study findings: Disease-control patients' PBMC repertoires became either more clonal or more diverse at W3. The study could not tell melanoma-specific clones from general immune activation.

V shed 3 bases and J shed 1 base, with 16 bases lying between them. The CDR3 has 17 amino acids. Germline V gene sequence: CDR1 MNHEY, CDR2 SMNVEV (reference sequence). The time point denotes: week 3, after first cycle of checkpoint inhibitor. Repertoires were generated with immunoSEQ multiplex PCR, while TCRdb's copy carries only in-frame clones and drops some. The sample has 13,000 or so clones, around 89% seen once. The rearrangement uses TRBV27 and TRBJ2-1, with D perhaps TRBD2 (5 bases). This TCR was recovered from a human donor with melanoma. The material sequenced was blood, taken from a patient treated with checkpoint blockade. CDR3 coding DNA: TGTGCCAGCAGTTTCCATGCTGGCGGGCCTTCCTACAATGAGCAGTTCTTC. Its protein product is CASSFHAGGPSYNEQFF.